This T cell receptor (beta chain) was captured by sequencing in a study of blood T cell repertoires in COVID-19. The method was immunoSEQ multiplex PCR; TCRdb's version includes in-frame clones alone and lacks a portion of them. The sample includes approximately 92,000 clones, about 81% seen only once; the top ten take approximately 20%. Details on this clone: At one of its ends the junction is not consistent with the germline gene, which may arise from a read error.

The CDR3 has 14 amino acids. Germline CDR1 and CDR2: SEHNR and FQNEAQ (reference sequence). Material: peripheral blood. This sequence was found in a man aged 80 or over with acute or convalescent COVID-19. The chain uses TRBV7-9 and TRBJ2-1, with a tentative D call TRBD2 (6 bases). The DNA of the CDR3 is TGTGCCAGCAGCCTAGCAGGGACTGTCAATGAGCAGTTCTTC. Translation: CASSLAGTVNEQFF.